This passage covers 25 T cell receptor beta chains from one sample sequenced in a study of T cell responses to AZD1222 COVID-19 vaccine. The assay was immunoSEQ multiplex PCR, and TCRdb's table has in-frame clones only and misses some. The table lists about 130,000 clones, roughly 90% of them singletons. Sequencing was performed on peripheral blood, taken on day 0 of AZD1222 vaccination. The receptors here all came from an adult in good health.

The genes are TRBV6-5 and TRBJ1-6; 8 nucleotides match TRBD1. Germline V gene data show CDR1 as MNHEY and CDR2 as SVGAGI. This CDR3 comprises 15 residues. With 9 bases clipped from V and 8 bases from J, the junction kept 12 bases outside the gene matches. Here the CDR3 DNA reads TGTGCCAGTGACCGGACAGGGTGGATGGATTCACCCCTCCACTTT. It specifies CASDRTGWMDSPLHF.

The chain couples TRBV10-3 to TRBJ2-7; the match to TRBD1 covers 9 bases. V shed 11 bases, J shed 7 bases, and the junction held 6 bases outside the gene matches. Germline CDR1 ENHRY, CDR2 SYGVKD. The CDR3 has 11 amino acids. In nucleotides, the CDR3 is TGTGCCCTCCGGGGGACAGGGGAGCAGTACTTC. Protein product: CALRGTGEQYF.

This clone was recorded only once. The V call is TRBV5-6, the J call TRBJ2-1; tentative D call: TRBD1 (5 bases). This CDR3 is built from 14 residues. Trimming removed 4 bases at V and 5 bases at J, with 13 bases between. Per germline, CDR1 SGHDT and CDR2 YYEEEE. CDR3 nucleotide sequence: TGTGCCAGCAGCGGCGACAGATATAACAATGAGCAGTTCTTC. Its protein product is CASSGDRYNNEQFF.

V is TRBV7-2 and J is TRBJ1-2, with 7 bases identical to TRBD1. Germline V gene data show CDR1 as SGHTA and CDR2 as FQGNSA. Trimming cost V 5 bases and J 7 bases; bases outside gene matches: 16. The CDR3 has 16 residues. The CDR3 loop reads CASSARQGEQVGGYTF. DNA for the CDR3: TGTGCCAGCAGCGCCAGGCAGGGGGAGCAGGTTGGTGGCTACACCTTC.

CDR3 nucleotide sequence: TGTGCCAGCAGCCACGGCAGTGTGGGTAATTCACCCCTCCACTTT. It is translated as CASSHGSVGNSPLHF. The gene calls are TRBV14 and TRBJ1-6, with D unresolved. The germline gives CDR1 SGHDN, CDR2 FVKESK. This CDR3 has 15 residues. V was shortened by 3 bases and J by 6 bases, with 12 bases between the two germline ends.

The V and J genes are TRBV27 and TRBJ2-2, with D perhaps TRBD2 (6 bases). V lost 4 bases, J lost 3 bases, and 12 bases lay in between. The CDR3 is made up of 15 amino acids. Germline V gives CDR1 MNHEY, CDR2 SMNVEV (reference sequence). The CDR3 loop reads CASSSTGTYTGELFF. The CDR3, as DNA: TGTGCCAGCAGTTCGACCGGGACTTACACCGGGGAGCTGTTTTTT.

This sequence joins TRBV7-9 and TRBJ1-1, with 7 bases identical to TRBD1. Germline CDR1 and CDR2: SEHNR and FQNEAQ (reference sequence). This CDR3 spans 15 amino acids. Trimming at V came to 5 bases and at J to 1 base, leaving 7 bases not matched to a gene. The DNA for the CDR3 is TGTGCCAGCAGCCCAAAGGACAGGCAGAACACTGAAGCTTTCTTT. It specifies CASSPKDRQNTEAFF.

The chain combines TRBV19 with TRBJ1-2, with TRBD1 identical over 7 bases. Germline lookup yields CDR1 LNHDA and CDR2 SQIVND (reference sequence). J lost 6 bases, V lost 7 bases, and 5 bases had no gene match. The CDR3 sequence is 12 residues long. The CDR3 protein is CASTRGRDGYTF. DNA of the CDR3: TGTGCCAGTACAAGGGGGCGCGATGGCTACACCTTC.

This clone showed up just a few times. The chain recombines TRBV11-2 with TRBJ1-5; unclear D gene. CDR1 and CDR2 (germline): SGHAT, FQNNGV. Between the trimmed V and J ends, which lost 1 base and 7 bases, there was a span of 11 bases. The CDR3 runs to 14 residues. The CDR3 region has the DNA TGTGCCAGCAGCTTAGTGTCGGGCTGGCAGCCCCAGCATTTT. It is translated as CASSLVSGWQPQHF.

The chain carries TRBV11-2 and TRBJ1-2; 9 nucleotides line up with TRBD1. Germline V CDR1 and CDR2: SGHAT, FQNNGV. This CDR3 is 13 amino acids long. The V and J ends lost 5 bases and 8 bases, in that order; junction bases with no gene match: 6. CDR3 DNA sequence: TGTGCCAGCAGCCCGGGACAGGGCTTGGGCTACACCTTC. Its protein is CASSPGQGLGYTF. The entire variable domain, with the rest obtained from reference TRBV11-2 and TRBJ1-2, is as follows: EAGVAQSPRYKIIEKRQSVAFWCNPISGHATLYWYQQILGQGPKLLIQFQNNGVVDDSQLPKDRFSAERLKGVDSTLKIQPAKLEDSAVYLCASSPGQGLGYTFGSGTRLTVV.

The rearrangement joins TRBV5-3 to TRBJ2-7, with 7 bases matching TRBD1. TRBV5-3 qualifies as an ORF whose function is uncertain. Trimming took 4 bases from V and 1 from J; bases not matched to a gene: 14. The CDR3 has 17 amino acids. The CDR3 sequence is CARSLRDRSLKSYEQYF. Written as DNA, the CDR3 is TGTGCCAGAAGCCTCCGGGACAGAAGTCTTAAATCCTACGAGCAGTACTTC.

CDR3 coding DNA: TGTGCCAGCAGCTTTCGGTCGAGGACCCTGGGCGAGCAGTTCTTC. Its translation is CASSFRSRTLGEQFF. The chain links TRBV7-8 to TRBJ2-1; D not resolved. The CDR3 has 15 residues. Germline V gene data show CDR1 as SGHVS and CDR2 as FQNEAQ. With 3 bases removed from V and 10 bases from J, the gap between germline ends came to 19 bases.

The chain links TRBV3-1 (or the pseudogene TRBV3-2) to TRBJ1-2; D gene unclear. CDR1 and CDR2 from the germline V gene are LGHDT and YNNKEL (reference sequence). This CDR3 has 14 residues. The V end was cut by 1 base, the J end by 8 bases, with 14 bases between. This CDR3 reads CASSQGVGGQGYTF. The CDR3 bases are TGTGCCAGCAGCCAAGGGGTGGGAGGTCAAGGCTACACCTTC.

J is TRBJ1-2 and V is TRBV24-1; 7 nucleotides align to TRBD1. V was pared by 4 bases and J by 3 bases, with 7 bases of the junction left unmatched. Germline CDR1 is KGHDR and CDR2 is SFDVKD. The CDR3 is made up of 15 amino acids. The CDR3 spells CATSDPKTGHYGYTF. DNA of the CDR3: TGTGCCACCAGTGACCCGAAGACAGGGCACTATGGCTACACCTTC.

V is TRBV7-9 and J is TRBJ1-5, with TRBD1 matching over 9 bases. The CDR3 extends over 16 amino acids. Trimming took 5 bases from V and 5 from J; bases not matched to a gene: 10. Germline V gene data show CDR1 as SEHNR and CDR2 as FQNEAQ (reference sequence). CDR3 DNA sequence: TGTGCCAGCAGCCAATCTGGACAGGGGTGGGATCAGCCCCAGCATTTT. Translating gives CASSQSGQGWDQPQHF.

V is TRBV5-1 and J is TRBJ1-6; 11 nucleotides line up with TRBD1. The V gene's germline CDR1 is SGHRS and CDR2 YFSETQ. Trimming at V came to 4 bases and at J to 7 bases, leaving 7 bases not matched to a gene. This CDR3 region has 16 residues. The CDR3 reads CASSLDRGQVNSPLHF. CDR3 coding DNA: TGCGCCAGCAGCCTGGACAGGGGGCAGGTCAATTCACCCCTCCACTTT.

This chain connects TRBV5-4 to TRBJ1-3; perhaps TRBD1 as D (5 bases). Germline CDR1 and CDR2: SGHNT and YYREEE (reference sequence). V dropped 0 bases and J dropped 2 bases, with 12 bases sitting between them. This CDR3 has 16 amino acids. The chain's CDR3 is CASSLAGTYTGNTIYF. The DNA for the CDR3 is TGTGCCAGCAGCTTGGCCGGGACCTATACTGGAAACACCATATATTTT.

This chain links TRBV27 with TRBJ1-2, with 9 bases lining up with TRBD1. Germline values: CDR1 MNHEY, CDR2 SMNVEV (reference sequence). The length of the CDR3 is 15 residues. The junction had 8 bases not matched to a gene; V was cut back by 2 bases and J by 7 bases. The CDR3 region has the DNA TGTGCCAGCAGTTTACCTCCGGGACAGGGTCCTGGCTACACCTTC. This gives the protein CASSLPPGQGPGYTF.

The chain uses TRBV7-9 and TRBJ2-7, with D possibly being TRBD1 (6 bases). Trimming removed 5 bases from V and 5 bases from J, with 19 bases in between. CDR1 and CDR2 (germline): SEHNR, FQNEAQ (reference sequence). The CDR3 has 15 residues. The CDR3 DNA sequence: TGTGCCAGCAGCCCTCCTGCGAGTGGGGGCCACGAGCAGTACTTC. This encodes CASSPPASGGHEQYF. Complete variable domain (other parts from reference TRBV7-9 and TRBJ2-7): DTGVSQNPRHKITKRGQNVTFRCDPISEHNRLYWYRQTLGQGPEFLTYFQNEAQLEKSRLLSDRFSAERPKGSFSTLEIQRTEQGDSAMYLCASSPPASGGHEQYFGPGTRLTVT.

This clone showed up just once. The chain recombines TRBV6-2 or TRBV6-3 with TRBJ2-7; 7 bases match TRBD1. Trimming at V came to 7 bases and at J to 0 bases, leaving 6 bases not matched to a gene. This CDR3 contains 14 residues. CDR1 is MNHEY, CDR2 SVGEGT, per germline. In DNA, the CDR3 is TGTGCCAGCAACCCGGACAGGAGCTCCTACGAGCAGTACTTC. Amino acid sequence: CASNPDRSSYEQYF.

The genes are TRBV19 and TRBJ2-3, with TRBD1 matching 7 bases. This CDR3 has 13 amino acids. Per germline, CDR1 LNHDA and CDR2 SQIVND (reference sequence). With 3 bases clipped from V and 4 bases from J, the junction kept 1 base outside the gene matches. The CDR3 DNA reads TGTGCCAGTAGTATGACAGGGTCAGATACGCAGTATTTT. It codes for CASSMTGSDTQYF.

The chain recombines TRBV7-8 with TRBJ2-1; 8 bases map to TRBD1. Trimming at V came to 5 bases and at J to 1 base, leaving 4 bases not matched to a gene. This CDR3 comprises 15 residues. CDR1 is SGHVS and CDR2 is FQNEAQ in the germline V gene. The CDR3: CASSPDRGSYNEQFF. The CDR3 region has the DNA TGTGCCAGCAGCCCCGACAGGGGTTCCTACAATGAGCAGTTCTTC.

The chain couples TRBV18 to TRBJ1-1; TRBD1 aligns across 10 bases. There are 15 residues in the CDR3. Germline V gene sequence: CDR1 KGHSH, CDR2 LQKENI. With V trimmed by 1 base and J by 4 bases, 3 bases remained unmatched. The chain's CDR3 is CASSPLRTGGTEAFF. In DNA, the CDR3 is TGTGCCAGCTCACCACTTCGGACAGGGGGCACTGAAGCTTTCTTT. The complete variable domain, with remaining parts taken from reference TRBV18 and TRBJ1-1, reads NAGVMQNPRHLVRRRGQEARLRCSPMKGHSHVYWYRQLPEEGLKFMVYLQKENIIDESGMPKERFSAEFPKEGPSILRIQQVVRGDSAAYFCASSPLRTGGTEAFFGQGTRLTVV.

This clone is a singleton in its sample. The chain has TRBV18 and TRBJ1-3; 7 nucleotides line up with TRBD1. The CDR3 loop spans 16 amino acids. CDR1 is KGHSH and CDR2 is LQKENI in the germline V gene. V was pared by 1 base and J by 0 bases, with 3 bases of the junction left unmatched. CDR3 sequence: CASSPLRTGSGNTIYF. The CDR3 bases are TGTGCCAGCTCACCACTTCGGACAGGCTCTGGAAACACCATATATTTT.

This clone was picked up one time. V is TRBV13 and J is TRBJ2-1; the match to TRBD2 covers 10 bases. The CDR3 sequence is 17 residues long. The germline CDR1 and CDR2 sequences are PRHDT and FYEKMQ (reference sequence). Germline trimming cut 0 bases from V and 0 bases from J; bases unmatched to any gene: 2. As DNA, the CDR3 is TGTGCCAGCAGCTTAGGACTAGCGGGGAGCTCCTACAATGAGCAGTTCTTC. It yields the protein CASSLGLAGSSYNEQFF.